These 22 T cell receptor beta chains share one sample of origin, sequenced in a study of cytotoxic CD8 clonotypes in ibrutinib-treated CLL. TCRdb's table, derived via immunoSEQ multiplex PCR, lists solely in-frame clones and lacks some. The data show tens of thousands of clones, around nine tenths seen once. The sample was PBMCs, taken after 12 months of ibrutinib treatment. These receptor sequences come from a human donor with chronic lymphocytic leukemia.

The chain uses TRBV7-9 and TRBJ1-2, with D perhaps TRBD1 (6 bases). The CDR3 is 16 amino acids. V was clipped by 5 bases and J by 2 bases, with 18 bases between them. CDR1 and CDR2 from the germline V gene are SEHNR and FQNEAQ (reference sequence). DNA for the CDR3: TGTGCCAGCAGCCCCCTCGACCCGAGGGGGAACTATGGCTACACCTTC. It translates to CASSPLDPRGNYGYTF. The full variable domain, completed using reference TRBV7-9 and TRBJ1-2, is DTGVSQNPRHKITKRGQNVTFRCDPISEHNRLYWYRQTLGQGPEFLTYFQNEAQLEKSRLLSDRFSAERPKGSFSTLEIQRTEQGDSAMYLCASSPLDPRGNYGYTFGSGTRLTVV.

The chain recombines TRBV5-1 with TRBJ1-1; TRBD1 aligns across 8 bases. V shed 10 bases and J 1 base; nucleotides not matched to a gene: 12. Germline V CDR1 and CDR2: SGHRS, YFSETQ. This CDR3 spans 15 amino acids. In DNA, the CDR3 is TGCGCCTCCAAGACTACAGGGGGACAGAACACTGAAGCTTTCTTT. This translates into CASKTTGGQNTEAFF.

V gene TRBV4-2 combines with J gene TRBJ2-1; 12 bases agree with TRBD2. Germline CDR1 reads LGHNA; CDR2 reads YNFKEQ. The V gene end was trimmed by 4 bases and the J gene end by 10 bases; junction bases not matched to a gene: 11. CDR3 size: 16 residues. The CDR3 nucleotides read TGTGCCAGCAGCCCAGGGACTAGCGGGTATCCTGGCGAGCAGTTCTTC. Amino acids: CASSPGTSGYPGEQFF.

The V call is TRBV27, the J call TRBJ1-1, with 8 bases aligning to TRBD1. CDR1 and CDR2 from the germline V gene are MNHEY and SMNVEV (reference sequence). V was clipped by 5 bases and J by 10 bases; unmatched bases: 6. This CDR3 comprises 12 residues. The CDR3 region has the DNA TGTGCCAGCAGTGGACAGGGCCGGCGAGCTTTCTTT. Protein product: CASSGQGRRAFF.

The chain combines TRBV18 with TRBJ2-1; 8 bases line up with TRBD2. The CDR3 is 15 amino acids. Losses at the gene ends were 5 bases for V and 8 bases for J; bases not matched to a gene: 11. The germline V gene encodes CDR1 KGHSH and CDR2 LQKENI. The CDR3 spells CASSSRGAGAYEQFF. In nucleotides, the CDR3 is TGTGCCAGCTCATCCCGAGGAGCGGGAGCATATGAGCAGTTCTTC.

This CDR3 is CASSQAILAGGYNEQFF. The CDR3 nucleotides are TGCGCCAGCAGCCAAGCGATCCTAGCGGGGGGATACAATGAGCAGTTCTTC. J is TRBJ2-1 and V is TRBV4-3; the match to TRBD2 covers 11 bases. Germline CDR1 and CDR2: LGHNA and YSLEER. V gave up 1 base and J gave up 4 bases; unmatched junction bases: 6. The CDR3 runs 17 residues.

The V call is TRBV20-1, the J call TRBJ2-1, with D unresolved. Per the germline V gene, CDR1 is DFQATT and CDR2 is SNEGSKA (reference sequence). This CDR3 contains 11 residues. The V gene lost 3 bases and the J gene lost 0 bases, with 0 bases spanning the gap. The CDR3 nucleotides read TGCAGTGCTAGCTCCTACAATGAGCAGTTCTTC. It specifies CSASSYNEQFF.

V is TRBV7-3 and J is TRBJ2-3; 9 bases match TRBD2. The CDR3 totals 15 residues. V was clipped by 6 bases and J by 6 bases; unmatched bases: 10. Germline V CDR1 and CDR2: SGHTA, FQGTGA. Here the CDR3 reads CASRMTSGEADTQYF. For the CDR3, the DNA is TGTGCCAGCAGGATGACTAGCGGAGAGGCGGATACGCAGTATTTT.

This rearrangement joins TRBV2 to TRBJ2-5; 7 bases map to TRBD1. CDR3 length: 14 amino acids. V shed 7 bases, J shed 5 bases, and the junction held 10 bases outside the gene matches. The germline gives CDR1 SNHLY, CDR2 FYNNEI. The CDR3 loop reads CASNTGAAMETQYF. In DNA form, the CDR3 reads TGTGCCAGCAATACAGGGGCCGCGATGGAGACCCAGTACTTC.

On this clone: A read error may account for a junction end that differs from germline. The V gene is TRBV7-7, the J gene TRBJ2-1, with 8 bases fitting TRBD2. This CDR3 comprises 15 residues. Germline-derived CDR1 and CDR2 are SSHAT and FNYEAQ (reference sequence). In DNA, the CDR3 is TGTGCTAGCAGCTTCGGTAGCGGGACCTACAATGAGCAGTTCTTC. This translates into CASSFGSGTYNEQFF.

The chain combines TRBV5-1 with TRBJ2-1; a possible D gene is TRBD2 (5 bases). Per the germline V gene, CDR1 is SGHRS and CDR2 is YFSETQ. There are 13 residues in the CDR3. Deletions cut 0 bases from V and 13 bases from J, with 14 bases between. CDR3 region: CASSLEEGIDQFF. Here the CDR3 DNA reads TGCGCCAGCAGCTTGGAAGAGGGAATTGATCAGTTCTTC.

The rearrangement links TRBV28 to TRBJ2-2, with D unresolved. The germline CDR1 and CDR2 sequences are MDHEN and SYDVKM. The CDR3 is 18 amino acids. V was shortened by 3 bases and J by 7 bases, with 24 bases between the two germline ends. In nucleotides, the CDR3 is TGTGCCAGCAGTTTTATCGGGCAAGGGTCTTCATCTGTCGGGGAGCTGTTTTTT. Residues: CASSFIGQGSSSVGELFF.

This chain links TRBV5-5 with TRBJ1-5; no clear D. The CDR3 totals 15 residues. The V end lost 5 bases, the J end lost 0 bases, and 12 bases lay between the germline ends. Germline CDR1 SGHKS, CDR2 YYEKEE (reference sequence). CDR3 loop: CASRSGVRSNQPQHF. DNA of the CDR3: TGTGCCAGCAGGAGTGGGGTCCGTAGCAATCAGCCCCAGCATTTT.

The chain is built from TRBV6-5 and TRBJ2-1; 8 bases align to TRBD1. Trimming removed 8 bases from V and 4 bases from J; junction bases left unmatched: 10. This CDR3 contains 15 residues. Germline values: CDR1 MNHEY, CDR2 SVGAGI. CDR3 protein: CASQPTGTGYNEQFF. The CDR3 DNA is TGTGCCAGCCAACCAACCGGGACAGGTTACAATGAGCAGTTCTTC.

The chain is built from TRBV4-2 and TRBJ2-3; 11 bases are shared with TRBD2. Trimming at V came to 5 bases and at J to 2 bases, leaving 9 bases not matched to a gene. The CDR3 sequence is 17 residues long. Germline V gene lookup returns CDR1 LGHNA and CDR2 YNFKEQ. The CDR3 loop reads CASSSRVAGGITDTQYF. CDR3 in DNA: TGTGCCAGCAGCTCGCGTGTAGCGGGAGGGATCACAGATACGCAGTATTTT.

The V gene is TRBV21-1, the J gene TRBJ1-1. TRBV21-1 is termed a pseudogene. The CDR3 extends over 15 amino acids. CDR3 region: CASSKVEVKNTEAFF. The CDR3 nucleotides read TGTGCCAGCAGCAAAGTTGAGGTTAAGAACACTGAAGCTTTCTTT.

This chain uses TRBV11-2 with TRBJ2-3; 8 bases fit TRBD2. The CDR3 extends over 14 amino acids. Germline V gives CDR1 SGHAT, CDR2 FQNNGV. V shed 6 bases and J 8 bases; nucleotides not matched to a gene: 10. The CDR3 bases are TGTGCCAGCAGTATCACTAGCGGAGTGGGTACGCAGTATTTT. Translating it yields CASSITSGVGTQYF. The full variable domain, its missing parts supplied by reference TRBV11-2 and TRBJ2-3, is EAGVAQSPRYKIIEKRQSVAFWCNPISGHATLYWYQQILGQGPKLLIQFQNNGVVDDSQLPKDRFSAERLKGVDSTLKIQPAKLEDSAVYLCASSITSGVGTQYFGPGTRLTVL.

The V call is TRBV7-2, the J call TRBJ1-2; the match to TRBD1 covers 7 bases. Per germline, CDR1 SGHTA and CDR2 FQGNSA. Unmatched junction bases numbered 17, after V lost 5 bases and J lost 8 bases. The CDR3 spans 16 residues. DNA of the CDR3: TGTGCCAGCAGCCCTAGGACGACAGGGACGCTCTACGGCTACACCTTC. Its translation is CASSPRTTGTLYGYTF.

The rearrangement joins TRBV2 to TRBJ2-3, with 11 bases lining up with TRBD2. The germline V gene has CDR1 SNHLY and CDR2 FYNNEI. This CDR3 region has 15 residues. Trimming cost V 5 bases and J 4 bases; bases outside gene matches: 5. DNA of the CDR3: TGTGCCAGCAGTTCTAGCGGGAGGACTGCAGATACGCAGTATTTT. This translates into CASSSSGRTADTQYF.

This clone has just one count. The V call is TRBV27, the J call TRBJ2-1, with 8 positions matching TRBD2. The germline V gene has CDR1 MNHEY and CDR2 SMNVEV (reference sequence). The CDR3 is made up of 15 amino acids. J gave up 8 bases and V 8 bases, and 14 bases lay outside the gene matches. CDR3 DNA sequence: TGTGCCAGCGGATGGGGAGGGCGGGAGGTCGATGAGCAGTTCTTC. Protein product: CASGWGGREVDEQFF.

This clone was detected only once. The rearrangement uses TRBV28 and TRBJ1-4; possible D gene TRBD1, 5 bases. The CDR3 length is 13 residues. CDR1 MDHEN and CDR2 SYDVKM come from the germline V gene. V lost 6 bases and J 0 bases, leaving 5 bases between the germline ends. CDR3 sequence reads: CASRGATNEKLFF. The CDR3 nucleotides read TGTGCCAGCAGGGGGGCAACTAATGAAAAACTGTTTTTT. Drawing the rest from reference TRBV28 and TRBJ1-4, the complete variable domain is DVKVTQSSRYLVKRTGEKVFLECVQDMDHENMFWYRQDPGLGLRLIYFSYDVKMKEKGDIPEGYSVSREKKERFSLILESASTNQTSMYLCASRGATNEKLFFGSGTQLSVL.

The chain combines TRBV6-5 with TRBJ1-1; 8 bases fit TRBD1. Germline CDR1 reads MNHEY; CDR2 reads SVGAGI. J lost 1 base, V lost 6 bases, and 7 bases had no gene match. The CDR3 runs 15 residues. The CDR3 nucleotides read TGTGCCAGCAGCCGAACCGGACAGGGGAACACTGAAGCTTTCTTT. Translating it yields CASSRTGQGNTEAFF.